Listed here is a single T cell receptor delta chain. TCRdb records a much larger clone's protein for this DNA, with a difference at residue 11 that likely arises from a read error; the protein given is the translation of the DNA. This specimen comes from a study of gamma-delta chains in newborns, infants, children. Study-wide background: Microbial exposure reportedly drives polyclonal innate γδ T cell expansion after birth.

CDR1 and CDR2 (germline): GEAIGNYY, EKD. This CDR3 comprises 14 residues. TCRdb reran clone calling via CATT on the reads. The data contain some 1,600 delta-chain clones, around 1.1% of them singletons. The gene calls are TRDV2 and TRDJ1, with TRDD3 identical over 7 bases. The material sequenced was blood. The clonotype was recovered from a child who was a newborn, infant or young child, either healthy, febrile or measles-vaccinated (not recorded which). DNA for the CDR3: TGTGCCTGTTTCTTGGTGGGGGAAATCGATAGACTCATCTTT. It is translated as CACFLVGEIDRLIF.